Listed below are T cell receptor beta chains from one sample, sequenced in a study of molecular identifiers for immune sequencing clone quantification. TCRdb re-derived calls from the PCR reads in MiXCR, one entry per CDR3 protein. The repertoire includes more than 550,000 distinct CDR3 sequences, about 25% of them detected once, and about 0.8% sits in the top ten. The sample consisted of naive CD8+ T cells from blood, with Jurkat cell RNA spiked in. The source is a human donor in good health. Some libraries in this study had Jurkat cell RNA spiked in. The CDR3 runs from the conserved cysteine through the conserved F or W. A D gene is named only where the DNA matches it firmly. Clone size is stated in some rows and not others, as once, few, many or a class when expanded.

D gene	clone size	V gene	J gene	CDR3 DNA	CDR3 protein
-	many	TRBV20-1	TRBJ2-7	TGCAGTGCTAGAGAGCTAGCGAGCACAACCCTCTACGAGCAGTACTTC	CSARELASTTLYEQYF
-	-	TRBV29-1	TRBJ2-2	TGCAGCGTTGTCATGAACACCGGGGAGCTGTTTTTT	CSVVMNTGELFF
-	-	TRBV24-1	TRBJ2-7	TGTGCCACCAGTGATTTGCTAGGCGAGCAGTACTTC	CATSDLLGEQYF
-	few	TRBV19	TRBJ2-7	TGTGCCAGTAGTACGCCGATTGACAGTGACTACGAGCAGTACTTC	CASSTPIDSDYEQYF
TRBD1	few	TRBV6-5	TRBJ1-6	TGTGCCAGCAGACGGACAGGATATAATTCACCCCTCCACTTT	CASRRTGYNSPLHF
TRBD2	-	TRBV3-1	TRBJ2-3	TGTGCCAGCAGCCAAGAGCGGGGGGGTTCCACAGATACGCAGTATTTT	CASSQERGGSTDTQYF
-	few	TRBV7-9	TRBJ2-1	TGTGCCAGCAGCAGACTAGAGATCGATGAGCAGTTCTTC	CASSRLEIDEQFF
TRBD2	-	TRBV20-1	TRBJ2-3	TGCAGTGCTAGAGGGGCCCCGGGACTAGCGGAGACCCGCACAGATACGCAGTATTTT	CSARGAPGLAETRTDTQYF
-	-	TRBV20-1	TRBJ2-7	TGCAGTGCTCCCCAGAGCCCTTACGAGCAGTACTTC	CSAPQSPYEQYF
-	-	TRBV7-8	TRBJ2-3	TGTGCCAGCGGCTTGGGTGTCACAGATACGCAGTATTTT	CASGLGVTDTQYF
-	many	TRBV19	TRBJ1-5	TGTGCCAGTAAGTCGGGCAATCAGCCCCAGCATTTT	CASKSGNQPQHF
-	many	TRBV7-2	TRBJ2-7	TGTGCCAGCAGCTTAGGCGCTAGCCTGAGGTACGAGCAGTACTTC	CASSLGASLRYEQYF
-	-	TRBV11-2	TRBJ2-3	TGTGCCAGCAGCTCTGGCGGCTGGGGAGGCACAGATACGCAGTATTTT	CASSSGGWGGTDTQYF
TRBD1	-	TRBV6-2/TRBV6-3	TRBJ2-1	TGTGCCAGCAGATACCCTCGACAGGGGATCAATGAGCAGTTCTTC	CASRYPRQGINEQFF
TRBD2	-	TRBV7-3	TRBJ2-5	TGTGCCAGCAGCTTAAGGGGGGGACTACCGCCAGAGACCCAGTACTTC	CASSLRGGLPPETQYF
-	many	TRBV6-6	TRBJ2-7	TGTGCCAGCAGCCTTGGTGGGGGGTTGGTCGAGCAGTACTTC	CASSLGGGLVEQYF
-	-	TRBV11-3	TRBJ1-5	TGTGCCAGCAGCTTAGACAGGGCGGGTCAGCCCCGGCATTTT	CASSLDRAGQPRHF
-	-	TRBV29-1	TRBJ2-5	TGCAGCGTTTGGGGGGAGTTACAAGAGACCCAGTACTTC	CSVWGELQETQYF
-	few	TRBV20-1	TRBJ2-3	TGCCGTGCTAGAGATGGGGAAGGTACGCAGTATTTT	CRARDGEGTQYF
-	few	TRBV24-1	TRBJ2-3	TGTGCCGCCAGTGATTTTTCGGGGCCAGATACGCAGTATTTT	CAASDFSGPDTQYF
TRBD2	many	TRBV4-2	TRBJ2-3	TGTGCCAGCAGCCAAGAAAGCGGGGCGGTCCCGCAGTATTTT	CASSQESGAVPQYF
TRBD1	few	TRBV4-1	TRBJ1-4	TGCGCCAGCAGCCAAGATCGACAGGGACATGAAAAACTGTTTTTT	CASSQDRQGHEKLFF
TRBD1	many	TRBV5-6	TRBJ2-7	TGTGCCAGCAGCTCCGGACAGGGACTCTCCTACGAGCAGTACTTC	CASSSGQGLSYEQYF
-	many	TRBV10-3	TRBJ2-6	TGTGCCAGCCTGGCAGGGCCCGGGGCCAACGTCCTGACTTTC	CASLAGPGANVLTF
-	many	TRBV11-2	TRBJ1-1	TGTGCCAGCAGCTGGGAGAACACTGAAGCTTTCTTT	CASSWENTEAFF
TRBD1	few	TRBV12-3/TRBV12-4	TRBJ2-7	TGTGCCAGCAGCCCACAGGGGGACGAGCAGTACTTC	CASSPQGDEQYF
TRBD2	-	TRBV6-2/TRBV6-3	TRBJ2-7	TGTGCCAGCGGTAGCGGGAGGGCCTATGCGCAGTACTTC	CASGSGRAYAQYF
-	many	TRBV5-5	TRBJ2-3	TGTGCCAGCAGCTTGGAGGGGCCGTATCCAGATACGCAGTATTTT	CASSLEGPYPDTQYF
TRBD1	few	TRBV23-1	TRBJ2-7	TGCGCCAGCAGTCAAATACGGACAGGGGGGACCTACGAGCAGTACTTC	CASSQIRTGGTYEQYF
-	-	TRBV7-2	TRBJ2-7	TGTGCCAGCAGCCCTCAGCGGGACACGCAGTACTTC	CASSPQRDTQYF
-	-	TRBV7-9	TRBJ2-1	TGTGCCAGCAGCTTAGCCGCGGGGCTTTCCTACAATGAGCAGTTCTTC	CASSLAAGLSYNEQFF
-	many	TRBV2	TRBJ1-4	TGTGCCAGCAGTGAAGGAGGCGGTCGGTATCCGGAAAAACTGTTTTTT	CASSEGGGRYPEKLFF
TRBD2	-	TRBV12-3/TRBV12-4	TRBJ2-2	TGTACCAGCAGTAGGACGGGACTAGCGGGGAGGTACACCGGGGAGCTGTTTTTT	CTSSRTGLAGRYTGELFF
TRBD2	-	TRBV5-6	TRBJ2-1	TGTGACAGCAGCCCGGGGGGAGGGTACAATGAGCAGTTCTTC	CDSSPGGGYNEQFF
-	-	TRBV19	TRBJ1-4	TGTGCCAGTAGTGTGACAGATTGGGTCGGGGGACTGTTTTTT	CASSVTDWVGGLFF
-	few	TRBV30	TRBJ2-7	TGTGCCTGGAGTGTGGAGGGATACGAGCAGTACTTC	CAWSVEGYEQYF
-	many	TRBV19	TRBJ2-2	TGTGCCAGTAGTATAGGGCCTGCCGGGGAGCTGTTTTTT	CASSIGPAGELFF
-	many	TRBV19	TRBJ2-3	TGTGCCAGTAGTATCCAGGCAGGTGCAGATACGCAGTATTTT	CASSIQAGADTQYF
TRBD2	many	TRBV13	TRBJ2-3	TGTGCCAGCAGCCTCGGACTAGGGGTAGATACGCAGTATTTT	CASSLGLGVDTQYF
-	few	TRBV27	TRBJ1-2	TGTGCCAGCGGACCCATTGGCAGCCTCAACTATGGCTACACCTTC	CASGPIGSLNYGYTF
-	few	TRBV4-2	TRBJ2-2	TGTGCCAGCAGCCAAGAAGAAAGGGCCGGGGAGCTGTTTTTT	CASSQEERAGELFF
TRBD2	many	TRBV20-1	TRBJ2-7	TGCAGTGCTAGAGATCTACGGCTAGCGGGAATGGGCGAGCAGTACTTC	CSARDLRLAGMGEQYF
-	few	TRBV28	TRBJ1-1	TGTGCCAGCAGTTCGGGACACCAGGACACTGAAGCTTTCTTT	CASSSGHQDTEAFF
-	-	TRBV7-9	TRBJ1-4	TGTGCCAGCAGCTTAGCGTTGGATTCTAATGAAAAACTGGTTTTT	CASSLALDSNEKLVF
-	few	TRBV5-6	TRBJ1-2	TGTGCCAGCAGCTTGGGTTCGGTGACAAACTATGGCTACACCTTC	CASSLGSVTNYGYTF
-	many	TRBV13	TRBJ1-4	TGTGCCAGCAGCTTAGGAGCAGTAGATAATGAAAAACTGTTTTTT	CASSLGAVDNEKLFF
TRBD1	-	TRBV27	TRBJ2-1	TGTGCCAGCAGCACCCTGACAGGGATCTACAATGAGCAGTTCTTC	CASSTLTGIYNEQFF
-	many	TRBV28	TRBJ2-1	TGTGCCAGCACTCCTGGTCCCTCCTACAATGAGCAGTTCTTC	CASTPGPSYNEQFF
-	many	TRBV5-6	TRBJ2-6	TGTGCCAGCAGCTTCCAGAACTCTGGGGCCAACGTCCTGACTTTC	CASSFQNSGANVLTF
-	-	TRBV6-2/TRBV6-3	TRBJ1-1	TGTGGGGTGGGCATGAACACTGAAGCTTTCTTT	CGVGMNTEAFF
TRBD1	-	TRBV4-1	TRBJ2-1	TGCGCCAGCAGCCATTTCCAACAGGGGGCCTTATACAATGAGCAGTTCTTC	CASSHFQQGALYNEQFF
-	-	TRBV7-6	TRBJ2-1	TGTGTCAGCAGCTTAGTCGGGGATGGTGAGCAGTTCTTC	CVSSLVGDGEQFF
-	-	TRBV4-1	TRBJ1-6	TGCGCCAGCAGCCAACCGGGGGATAATTCACCCCTCCACTTT	CASSQPGDNSPLHF
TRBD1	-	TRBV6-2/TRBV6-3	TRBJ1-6	TGTGCCAGCAGCAGGGGGCATGGTTCACCCCTCCACTTT	CASSRGHGSPLHF
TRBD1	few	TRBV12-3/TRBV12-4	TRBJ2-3	TGTGCCAGCAGTCCGCGGACAGGGGGCATTGATACGCAGTATTTT	CASSPRTGGIDTQYF
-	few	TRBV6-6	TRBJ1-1	TGTGCCAGCAGCGAAGACGGGCTGTACACTGAAGCTTTCTTT	CASSEDGLYTEAFF
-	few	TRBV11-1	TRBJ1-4	TGTGCCAGCAGCCTCACCGGACAGAATAATGAAAAACTGTTTTTT	CASSLTGQNNEKLFF
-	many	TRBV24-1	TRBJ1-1	TGTGCCACCAGTGACGCGGGCCACACTGAAGCTTTCTTT	CATSDAGHTEAFF
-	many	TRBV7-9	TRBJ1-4	TGTGCCAGCAGCTTAGGTCCGACAGGAACTAATGAAAAACTGTTTTTT	CASSLGPTGTNEKLFF
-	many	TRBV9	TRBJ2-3	TGTGCCAGCAGCGTAGGCCCCCCCCGAGGGCCCAGCACAGATACGCAGTATTTT	CASSVGPPRGPSTDTQYF